The entry below describes one TCR beta chain. This clonotype came up a few times. The specificity of this receptor is unknown. No qualities accompany the bases; no much larger clone lies one base away. Systemically healthy Caucasian individuals from Russia, 35 to 50 in total and aged roughly 6 to 100 years, were included as donors. Approximately 10 milliliters of peripheral blood were collected from each donor into EDTA-treated Vacutainer tubes. PBMCs were isolated by Ficoll-Paque density-gradient centrifugation, with at least 6.5 million obtained per sample. Total RNA was extracted from PBMCs with Trizol reagent, with at least 5 micrograms obtained per sample. Naive CD45RAhigh/CD27high T cell percentages were measured by flow cytometry on a PBMC aliquot from every donor. Library generation was performed with 5' RACE. Sequencing used an Illumina HiSeq 2500. A second PCR of about 6 to 11 cycles was performed with a sample-barcoded 5' primer and a J-beta primer mix. A template-switch 5' adaptor carrying 12 random nucleotides introduced a unique molecular identifier onto each TCR beta cDNA molecule. At least 2.5 million CDR3-containing paired-end reads were obtained from each sample. The Mint cDNA synthesis kit, primed by a TRBC-specific oligonucleotide, was used to synthesize first-strand cDNA from all RNA. Following uracil-DNA glycosylase treatment, all cDNA underwent a first 18-cycle PCR with the universal primers M1SS and BC2_uni_R. Per the original workflow: For normalization, 1 million high-quality reads were randomly selected from each sample, with every read carrying a distinct molecular identifier. Instead of being binned into consensus sequences, reads that shared molecular identifiers were thrown out. MiTCR, set to a Q25 quality threshold and the strictest error-elimination algorithm, was used for CDR3 identification, clonotype clustering and error correction. A nonparametric unseen species model with Euler transformation was used to estimate a lower bound on total TCR beta diversity. The public sequencing data were trimmed at Q25 with fastp and processed into clonotypes with MiXCR by TCRdb, which kept only in-frame beta chains. Rows are unified per CDR3 protein, each entry keeping the most common DNA and genes. The V and J calls were determined by TCRdb, not by the authors. The sample has about 400,000 distinct CDR3 sequences on record, approximately 51% of them singletons. The ten largest clones represent under 65% of the sample.

The CDR3 holds 15 amino acids from the cysteine to the phenylalanine. Kept here is only the CDR3 DNA, which spans 45 bases and is read in frame from base 1. The germline ends are 13 bases apart after V is trimmed by 4 bases and J by 2 bases. CDR1 and CDR2 are read off the germline V gene as LGHNA and YSLEER. This entry comes from a study of blood T cells in healthy people across ages (dated by TCRdb to 2015 to 2017). About the full investigation: Template switching captured roughly one uniquely barcoded TCR beta cDNA molecule per two T cells in model experiments. Using deep sequencing normalized with unique cDNA molecular identifiers, the study measured how TCR beta repertoire diversity changes with age. The donors were split into four age groups: young (average 16 years), middle-aged (more than 35), aged (roughly 68) and long-lived (over 75). To avoid experimental bias, donors of different ages were distributed randomly across sequencing lanes. The study analyzed two additional independent replicas of 1 million unique cDNA reads from the same blood draw for two donors, one aged 18 to 30 and one aged 80 or older.

Points the paper makes about the study in general: The long-lived group showed more naive CD4+ T cells, fewer expanded clones and increased TCR diversity than the aged group, suggesting age selection. The percentage of naive T cells measured by flow cytometry correlated strongly with observed TCR beta diversity. Conclusive comparison of naive and antigen-experienced compartments was prevented by the profiling of bulk unsorted PBMCs. Donor CMV infection status was unknown, potentially confounding age-related changes in expanded clonotypes. Estimates of total diversity based on one million sequenced T cells were considered lower bounds and underestimates. As age increased, observed TCR beta diversity per million T cells dropped in a roughly linear way, and a significant reduction was already evident by age 40.

The chain is encoded by TRBV4-3 joined to TRBJ2-3; a tentative D match to TRBD1 spans 5 bases. Sequencing was carried out using blood. This sequence originates from a man aged 60 to 69 in good health. The DNA sequence is as follows: TGCGCCAGCAGCCTGCAACAGGCGCCCACAGATACGCAGTATTTT. This is translated as CASSLQQAPTDTQYF.